This TCR beta chain was sequenced for a study of blood T cell repertoires in COVID-19. Study details: Samples of COVID-19 (acute and convalescent) were obtained from the United States, Italy and Spain.

CDR1 and CDR2 (germline): SGHTA, FQGNSA. V lost 1 base to trimming and J lost 0 bases, with 16 bases between them. The CDR3 consists of 19 residues. In the source study's methods: For nucleated cells, counts were estimated from reference gene primer amplification. Produced via immunoSEQ multiplex PCR; TCRdb's table is partial and in-frame only. That table supplies the V and J calls and clone size; D and trimming were determined from the DNA. The sample records approximately 74,000 clones, roughly three quarters being singletons. The TCR was taken from a man aged 60-69 years with acute or convalescent COVID-19. The sequencing input was peripheral blood. The rearrangement joins TRBV7-2 to TRBJ2-6; D gene uncertain. The CDR3 DNA is TGTGCCAGCAGCTTAGTGCCAGGAATATATAGCTCTGGGGCCAACGTCCTGACTTTC. This translates into CASSLVPGIYSSGANVLTF.